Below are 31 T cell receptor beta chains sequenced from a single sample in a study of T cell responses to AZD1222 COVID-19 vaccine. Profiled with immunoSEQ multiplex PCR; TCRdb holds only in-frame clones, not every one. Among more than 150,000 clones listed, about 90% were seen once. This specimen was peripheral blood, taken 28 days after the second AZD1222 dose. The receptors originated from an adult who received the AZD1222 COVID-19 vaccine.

CDR3 in DNA: TGTGCCAGCTCACCCACGACAGCGAACACCGGGGAGCTGTTTTTT. Its translation: CASSPTTANTGELFF. The chain is built from TRBV18 and TRBJ2-2, with D maybe TRBD1 (5 bases). The CDR3 runs 15 residues. Germline V gives CDR1 KGHSH, CDR2 LQKENI. V was cut by 3 bases and J by 0 bases, with 8 bases left in between.

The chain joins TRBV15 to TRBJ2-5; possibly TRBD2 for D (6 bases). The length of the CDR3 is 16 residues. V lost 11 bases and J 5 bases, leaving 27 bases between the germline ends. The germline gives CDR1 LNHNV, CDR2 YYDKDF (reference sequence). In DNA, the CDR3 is TGTGCCGCTCGAACGAGGGGCGCTGGGGCGGGGGAGACCCAGTACTTC. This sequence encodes CAARTRGAGAGETQYF. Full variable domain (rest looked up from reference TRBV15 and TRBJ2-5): DAMVIQNPRYQVTQFGKPVTLSCSQTLNHNVMYWYQQKSSQAPKLLFHYYDKDFNNEADTPDNFQSRRPNTSFCFLDIRSPGLGDTAMYLCAARTRGAGAGETQYFGPGTRLLVL.

The CDR3 nucleotides are TGTGCCAGCAGTTACTCGGATCCTAGCGGAGGGTACAATGAGCAGTTCTTC. It translates to CASSYSDPSGGYNEQFF. The chain is built from TRBV6-2 or TRBV6-3 and TRBJ2-1; 7 nucleotides match TRBD2. The CDR3 runs to 17 residues. Germline V gene lookup returns CDR1 MNHEY and CDR2 SVGEGT. The junction had 9 bases not matched to a gene; V was cut back by 0 bases and J by 4 bases.

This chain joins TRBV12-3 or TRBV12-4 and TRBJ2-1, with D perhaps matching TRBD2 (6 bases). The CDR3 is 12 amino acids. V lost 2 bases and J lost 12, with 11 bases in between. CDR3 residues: CASSLPGGWQFF. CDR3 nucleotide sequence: TGTGCCAGCAGTTTACCCGGGGGATGGCAGTTCTTC.

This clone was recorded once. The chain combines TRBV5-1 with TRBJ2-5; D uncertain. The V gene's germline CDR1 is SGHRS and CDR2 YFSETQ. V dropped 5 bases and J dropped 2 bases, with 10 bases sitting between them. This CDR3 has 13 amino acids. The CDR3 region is CASSGRQQETQYF. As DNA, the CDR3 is TGCGCCAGCAGTGGCAGGCAACAAGAGACCCAGTACTTC.

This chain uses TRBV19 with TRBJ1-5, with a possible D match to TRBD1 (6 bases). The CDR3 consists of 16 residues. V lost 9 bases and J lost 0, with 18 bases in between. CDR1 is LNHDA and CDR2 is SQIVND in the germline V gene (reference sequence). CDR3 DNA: TGTGCCAGCAACTATCTCAGGGGATATAGCAATCAGCCCCAGCATTTT. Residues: CASNYLRGYSNQPQHF.

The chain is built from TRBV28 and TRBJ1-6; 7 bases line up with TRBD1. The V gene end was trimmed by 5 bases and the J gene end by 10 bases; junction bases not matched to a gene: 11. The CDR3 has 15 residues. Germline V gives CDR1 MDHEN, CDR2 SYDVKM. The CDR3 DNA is TGTGCCAGCAGTGCGTCGACAGGGAGCGGGTCACCCCTCCACTTT. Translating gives CASSASTGSGSPLHF.

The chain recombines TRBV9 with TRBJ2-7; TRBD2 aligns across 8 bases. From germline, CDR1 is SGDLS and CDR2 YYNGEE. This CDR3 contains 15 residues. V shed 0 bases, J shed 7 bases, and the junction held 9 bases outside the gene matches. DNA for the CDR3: TGTGCCAGCAGCGTAGAAGGCGGGAGGACAACGGAGCAGTACTTC. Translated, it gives CASSVEGGRTTEQYF.

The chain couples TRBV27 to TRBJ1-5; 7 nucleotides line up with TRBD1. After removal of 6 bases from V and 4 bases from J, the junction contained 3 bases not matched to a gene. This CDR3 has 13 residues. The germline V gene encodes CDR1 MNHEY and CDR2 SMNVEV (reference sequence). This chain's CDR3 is CASRGQANQPQHF. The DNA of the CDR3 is TGTGCCAGCAGAGGACAGGCAAATCAGCCCCAGCATTTT.

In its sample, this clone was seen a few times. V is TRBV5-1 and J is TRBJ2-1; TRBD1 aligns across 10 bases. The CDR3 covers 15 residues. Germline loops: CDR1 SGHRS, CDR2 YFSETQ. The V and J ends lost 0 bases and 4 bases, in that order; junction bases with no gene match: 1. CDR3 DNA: TGCGCCAGCAGCTTGGGACAGGGGGCGTACAATGAGCAGTTCTTC. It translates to CASSLGQGAYNEQFF.

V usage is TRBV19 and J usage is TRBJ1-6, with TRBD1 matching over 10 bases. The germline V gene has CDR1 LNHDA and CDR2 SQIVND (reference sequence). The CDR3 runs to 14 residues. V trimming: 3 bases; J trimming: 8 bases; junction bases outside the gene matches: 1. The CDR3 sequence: CASSIDRGHSPLHF. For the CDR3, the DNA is TGTGCCAGTAGTATCGACAGGGGGCATTCACCCCTCCACTTT.

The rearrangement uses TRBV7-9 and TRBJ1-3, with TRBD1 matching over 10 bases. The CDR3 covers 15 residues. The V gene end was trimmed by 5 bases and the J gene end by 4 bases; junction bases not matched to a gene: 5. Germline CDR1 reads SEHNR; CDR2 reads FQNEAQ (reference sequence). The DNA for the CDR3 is TGTGCCAGCAGCCGGCTGGGACAGGGGGGAAACACCATATATTTT. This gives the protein CASSRLGQGGNTIYF.

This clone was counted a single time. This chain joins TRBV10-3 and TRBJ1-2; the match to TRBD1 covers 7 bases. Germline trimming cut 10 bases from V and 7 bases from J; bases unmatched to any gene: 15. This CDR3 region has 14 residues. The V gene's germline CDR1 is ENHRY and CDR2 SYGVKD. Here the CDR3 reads CATHMEGQSGGYTF. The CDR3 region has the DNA TGTGCCACCCACATGGAGGGACAGTCAGGTGGCTACACCTTC.

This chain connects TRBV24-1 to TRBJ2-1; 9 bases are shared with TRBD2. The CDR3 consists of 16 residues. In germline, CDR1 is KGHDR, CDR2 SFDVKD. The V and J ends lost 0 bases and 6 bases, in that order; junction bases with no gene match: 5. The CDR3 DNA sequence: TGTGCCACCAGTGATTTGCGGCGGGAGGGGGGCAATGAGCAGTTCTTC. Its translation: CATSDLRREGGNEQFF.

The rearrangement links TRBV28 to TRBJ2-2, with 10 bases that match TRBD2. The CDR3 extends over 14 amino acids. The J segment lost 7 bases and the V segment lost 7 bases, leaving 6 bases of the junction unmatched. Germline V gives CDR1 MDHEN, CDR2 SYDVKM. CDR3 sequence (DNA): TGTGCCAGCAAAAGCGGGGGGGACGGCGGGGAGCTGTTTTTT. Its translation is CASKSGGDGGELFF.

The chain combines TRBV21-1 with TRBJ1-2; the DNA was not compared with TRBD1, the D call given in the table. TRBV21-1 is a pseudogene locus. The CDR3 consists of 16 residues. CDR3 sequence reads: CASSIHHQGATPGYTF. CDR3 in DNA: TGTGCCAGCAGCATACACCATCAGGGGGCCACCCCAGGCTACACCTTC.

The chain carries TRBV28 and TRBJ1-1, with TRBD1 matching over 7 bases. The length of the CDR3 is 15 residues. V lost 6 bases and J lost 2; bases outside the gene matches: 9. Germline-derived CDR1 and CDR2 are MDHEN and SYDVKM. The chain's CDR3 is CASRSIGTANTEAFF. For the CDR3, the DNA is TGTGCCAGCAGATCCATCGGGACAGCAAACACTGAAGCTTTCTTT.

In nucleotides, the CDR3 is TGTGCCAGCATTGCAGGGGCGGGAGGGGGCTCCTATAATTCACCCCTCCACTTT. Protein sequence: CASIAGAGGGSYNSPLHF. This rearrangement joins TRBV2 to TRBJ1-6, with D possibly matching TRBD1 (6 bases). V was pared by 7 bases and J by 0 bases, with 19 bases between. The V gene's germline CDR1 is SNHLY and CDR2 FYNNEI. The CDR3 totals 18 residues.

The DNA for the CDR3 is TGTGCCAGCAGTTCTCCAACCCCTCCGCAGCCCCAGCATTTT. Amino acids: CASSSPTPPQPQHF. This sequence joins TRBV28 and TRBJ1-5, with D unclear. CDR1 and CDR2 (germline): MDHEN, SYDVKM. V lost 4 bases and J 7 bases, leaving 14 bases between the germline ends. This CDR3 comprises 14 residues.

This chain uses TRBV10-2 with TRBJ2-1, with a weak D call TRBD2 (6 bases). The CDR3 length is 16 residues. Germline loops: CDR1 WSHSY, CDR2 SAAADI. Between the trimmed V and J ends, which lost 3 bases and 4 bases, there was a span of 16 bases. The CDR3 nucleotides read TGCGCCAGCAGTGACCCCCCGGGACTTCCTTACAATGAGCAGTTCTTC. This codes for CASSDPPGLPYNEQFF.

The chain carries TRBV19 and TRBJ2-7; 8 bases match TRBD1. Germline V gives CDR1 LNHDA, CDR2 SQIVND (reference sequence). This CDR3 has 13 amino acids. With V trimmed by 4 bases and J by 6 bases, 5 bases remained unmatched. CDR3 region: CASSTRTGLEQYF. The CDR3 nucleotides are TGTGCCAGTAGTACCCGGACAGGGCTCGAGCAGTACTTC.

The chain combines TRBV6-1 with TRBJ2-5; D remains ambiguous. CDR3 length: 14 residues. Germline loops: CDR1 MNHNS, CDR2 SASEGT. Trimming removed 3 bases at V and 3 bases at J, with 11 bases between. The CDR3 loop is CASSDQWGEETQYF. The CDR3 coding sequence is TGTGCCAGCAGTGACCAGTGGGGTGAAGAGACCCAGTACTTC.

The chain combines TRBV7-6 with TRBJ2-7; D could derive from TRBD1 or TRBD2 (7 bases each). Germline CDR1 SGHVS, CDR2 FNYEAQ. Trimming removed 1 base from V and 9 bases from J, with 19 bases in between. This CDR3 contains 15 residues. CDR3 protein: CASSLGGGGSEVQYF. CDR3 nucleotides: TGTGCCAGCAGCTTAGGGGGAGGGGGCTCGGAGGTGCAGTACTTC.

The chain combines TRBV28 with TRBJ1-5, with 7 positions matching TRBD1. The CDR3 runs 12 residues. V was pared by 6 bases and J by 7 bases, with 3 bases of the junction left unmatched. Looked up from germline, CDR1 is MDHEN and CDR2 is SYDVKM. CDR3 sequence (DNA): TGTGCCAGCAGACAGGGGCACCAGCCCCAGCATTTT. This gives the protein CASRQGHQPQHF. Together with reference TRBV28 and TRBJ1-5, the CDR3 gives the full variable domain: DVKVTQSSRYLVKRTGEKVFLECVQDMDHENMFWYRQDPGLGLRLIYFSYDVKMKEKGDIPEGYSVSREKKERFSLILESASTNQTSMYLCASRQGHQPQHFGDGTRLSIL.

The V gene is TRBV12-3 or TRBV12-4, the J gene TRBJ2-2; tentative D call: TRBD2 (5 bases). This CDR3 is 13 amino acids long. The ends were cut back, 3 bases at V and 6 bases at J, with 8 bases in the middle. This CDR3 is CASSFPGAGELFF. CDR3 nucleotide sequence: TGTGCCAGCAGTTTCCCCGGGGCCGGGGAGCTGTTTTTT.

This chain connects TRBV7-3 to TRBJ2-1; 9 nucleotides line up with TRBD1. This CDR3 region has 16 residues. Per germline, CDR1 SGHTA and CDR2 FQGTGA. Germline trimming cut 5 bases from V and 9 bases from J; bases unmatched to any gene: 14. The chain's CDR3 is CASSPGQGGSSGEQFF. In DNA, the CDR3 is TGTGCCAGCAGCCCGGGACAGGGAGGGTCAAGCGGTGAGCAGTTCTTC.

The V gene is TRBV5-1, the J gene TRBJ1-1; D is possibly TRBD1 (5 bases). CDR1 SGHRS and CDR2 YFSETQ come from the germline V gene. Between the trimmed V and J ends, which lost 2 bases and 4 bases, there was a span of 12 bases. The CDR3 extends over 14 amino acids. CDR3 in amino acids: CASSFQGEPTEAFF. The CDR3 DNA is TGCGCCAGCAGCTTCCAGGGCGAGCCCACTGAAGCTTTCTTT.

Written as DNA, the CDR3 is TGTGCCAGCAGCCATTCCCTGGACAGGAAATCCTACGAGCAGTACTTC. Amino acid sequence: CASSHSLDRKSYEQYF. J is TRBJ2-7 and V is TRBV3-1 (or the pseudogene TRBV3-2); 7 nucleotides match TRBD1. Germline CDR1 LGHDT, CDR2 YNNKEL (reference sequence). CDR3 length equals 16 residues. V dropped 3 bases and J dropped 1; count of bases not matched to a gene: 9.

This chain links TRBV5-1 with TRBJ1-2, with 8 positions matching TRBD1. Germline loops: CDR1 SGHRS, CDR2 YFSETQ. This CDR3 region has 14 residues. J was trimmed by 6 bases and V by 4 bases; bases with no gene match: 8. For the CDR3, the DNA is TGCGCCAGCAGCCCCCTGCCAGGGGGCGATGGCTACACCTTC. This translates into CASSPLPGGDGYTF.

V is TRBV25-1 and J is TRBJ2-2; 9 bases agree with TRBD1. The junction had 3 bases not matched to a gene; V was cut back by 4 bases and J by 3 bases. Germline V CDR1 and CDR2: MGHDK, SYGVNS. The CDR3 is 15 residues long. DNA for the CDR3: TGTGCCAGCAGTGTGGGACAGGGTGACACCGGGGAGCTGTTTTTT. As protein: CASSVGQGDTGELFF.

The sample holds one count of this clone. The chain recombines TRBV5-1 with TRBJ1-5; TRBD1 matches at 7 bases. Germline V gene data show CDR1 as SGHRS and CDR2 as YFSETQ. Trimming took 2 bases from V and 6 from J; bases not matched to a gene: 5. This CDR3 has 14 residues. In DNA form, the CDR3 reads TGCGCCAGCAGCTTAACAGGGGCAAGTCAGCCCCAGCATTTT. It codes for CASSLTGASQPQHF.